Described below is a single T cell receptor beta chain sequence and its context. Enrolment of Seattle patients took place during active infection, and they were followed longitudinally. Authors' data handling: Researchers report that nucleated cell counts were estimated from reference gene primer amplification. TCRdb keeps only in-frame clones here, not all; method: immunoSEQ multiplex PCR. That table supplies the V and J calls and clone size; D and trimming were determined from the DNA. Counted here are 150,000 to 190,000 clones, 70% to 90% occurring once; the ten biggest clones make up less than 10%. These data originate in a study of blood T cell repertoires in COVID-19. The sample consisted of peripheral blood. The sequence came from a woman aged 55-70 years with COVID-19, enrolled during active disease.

CDR3 nucleotides: TGTGCCAGCAGCCTCTCGGGGGGACATGGGCCCCTTAGCTCCTACGAGCAGTACGTC. Its translation: CASSLSGGHGPLSSYEQYV. The chain is built from TRBV9 and TRBJ2-7; TRBD2 is a possible D gene (7 bases). Trimming took 4 bases from V and 0 from J, leaving 26 bases between them. Germline values: CDR1 SGDLS, CDR2 YYNGEE. This CDR3 has 19 residues.